A single sample gave rise to the 24 T cell receptor beta chains below, sequenced in a study of shared clonotypes between healthy human individuals. Assay: immunoSEQ multiplex PCR; the TCRdb copy retains only in-frame clones and omits some. The data show about 490,000 clones, over 70% seen once. Sequencing was carried out using PBMCs. These receptors originate from a woman between 35 and 50 years old in good health. Some clones in this sample may be carry-over from other donors' samples.

This clone was recorded a few times. V usage is TRBV5-4 and J usage is TRBJ1-4; unclear D gene. This CDR3 is 14 amino acids long. V shed 7 bases and J shed 3 bases, with 13 bases lying between them. CDR1 is SGHNT, CDR2 YYREEE, per germline (reference sequence). The CDR3 coding sequence is TGTGCCAGCTCCCCGTACAGATCTAATGAAAAACTGTTTTTT. Residues: CASSPYRSNEKLFF.

V and J are TRBV20-1 and TRBJ2-5; perhaps D is TRBD1 or TRBD2 (5 bases each). The length of the CDR3 is 11 residues. Trimming took off 7 bases at V and 11 bases at J, with 17 bases between the two ends. CDR1 is DFQATT, CDR2 SNEGSKA, per germline (reference sequence). Written as DNA, the CDR3 is TGCAGTGTTGGGACCCCCCTAGAGCAGTACTTC. Protein product: CSVGTPLEQYF.

This chain links TRBV11-2 with TRBJ2-3; D unclear. The V gene lost 10 bases and the J gene lost 1 base, with 12 bases spanning the gap. The CDR3 length is 13 residues. From germline, CDR1 is SGHAT and CDR2 FQNNGV. CDR3 amino acids: CATEWAGTDTQYF. CDR3 sequence (DNA): TGTGCCACCGAATGGGCTGGCACAGATACGCAGTATTTT.

Comments on this clone: Given a far larger clone just one base away, this is likely a sequencing read error. The chain has TRBV30 and TRBJ1-5, with 12 bases that match TRBD1. The CDR3 is 17 amino acids. CDR1 and CDR2 (germline): GTSNPN, SVGIG (reference sequence). The CDR3 is CAWSALGGQGASQPKHF. The CDR3 DNA sequence: TGTGCCTGGAGTGCCCTCGGGGGACAGGGGGCGAGTCAGCCCAAGCATTTT.

In the case of this clone: A much larger clone lies one base from this, so it may be a read error. The chain couples TRBV18 to TRBJ2-1; the D is unclear. The ends were cut back, 1 base at V and 2 bases at J, with 15 bases in the middle. Germline V gives CDR1 KGHSH, CDR2 LQKENI. The CDR3 totals 17 residues. The CDR3 spells CASSPLQRQVAYNEQFF. The CDR3 nucleotides read TGTGCCAGCTCACCACTCCAGAGGCAGGTGGCCTACAATGAGCAGTTCTTC.

This clone was counted once. The rearrangement links TRBV10-3 to TRBJ1-5; D not certain. The CDR3 loop spans 14 amino acids. Germline CDR1 reads ENHRY; CDR2 reads SYGVKD. V lost 0 bases and J 6 bases, leaving 9 bases between the germline ends. This CDR3 reads CAISESLVGQPQHF. For the CDR3, the DNA is TGTGCCATCAGTGAGTCGCTGGTCGGTCAGCCCCAGCATTTT.

Details on this clone: An end of the junction does not agree with germline; a read error may underlie this. CDR3 residues: CASSLVGQTSDEQYF. The CDR3 nucleotides read TGTGCCAGCAGCTTGGTGGGACAGACGTCGGACGAGCAGTACTTC. The chain is built from TRBV5-1 and TRBJ2-7, with 7 bases lining up with TRBD1. The CDR3 runs 15 residues. From germline, CDR1 is SGHRS and CDR2 YFSETQ.

This chain uses TRBV4-2 with TRBJ2-1; D is undetermined. This CDR3 is built from 16 residues. CDR1 LGHNA and CDR2 YNFKEQ come from the germline V gene. V was trimmed by 2 bases and J by 8 bases, leaving 19 bases between them. The DNA for the CDR3 is TGTGCCAGCAGCCAAACCCAGGTGGCCAGGTACTATGAGCAGTTCTTC. Its translation is CASSQTQVARYYEQFF.

The chain combines TRBV28 with TRBJ1-1; 7 nucleotides match TRBD1. The CDR3 covers 15 residues. V lost 4 bases to trimming and J lost 5 bases; unmatched junction nucleotides: 10. The germline V gene has CDR1 MDHEN and CDR2 SYDVKM. As DNA, the CDR3 is TGTGCCAGCAGTTACACCCGACAGGGTGGTACTGAAGCTTTCTTT. Translation: CASSYTRQGGTEAFF.

Worth noting for this clone: A far larger clone is one base from this, pointing to a likely read error. The chain has TRBV2 and TRBJ2-2, with D maybe TRBD2 (6 bases). The CDR3 totals 14 residues. Germline assignment: CDR1 SNHLY and CDR2 FYNNEI. CDR3 residues: CASSEAVTTGGLFF. As DNA, the CDR3 is TGTGCCAGCAGTGAAGCAGTGACCACCGGGGGGCTGTTTTTT.

The V and J genes are TRBV28 and TRBJ2-7; D is ambiguous. Looked up from germline, CDR1 is MDHEN and CDR2 is SYDVKM. The CDR3 covers 12 residues. V gave up 2 bases and J gave up 7 bases, with 9 bases separating them. This chain's CDR3 is CASSLQTVEQYF. Here the CDR3 DNA reads TGTGCCAGCAGTTTACAGACTGTGGAGCAGTACTTC.

The chain links TRBV7-6 to TRBJ2-1, with D unclear. V lost 1 base and J 12 bases, leaving 7 bases between the germline ends. There are 11 residues in the CDR3. Germline CDR1 and CDR2: SGHVS and FNYEAQ. Here the CDR3 DNA reads TGTGCCAGCAGCTTAGGACTGATGCAGTTCTTC. Residues: CASSLGLMQFF. The whole variable domain, filled in from reference TRBV7-6 and TRBJ2-1, reads GAGVSQSPRYKVTKRGQDVALRCDPISGHVSLYWYRQALGQGPEFLTYFNYEAQQDKSGLPNDRFSAERPEGSISTLTIQRTEQRDSAMYRCASSLGLMQFFGPGTRLTVL.

The chain joins TRBV2 to TRBJ2-2; a possible D gene is TRBD2 (5 bases). V was cut by 4 bases and J by 0 bases, with 12 bases left in between. Per germline, CDR1 SNHLY and CDR2 FYNNEI. CDR3 length equals 16 residues. CDR3 region: CASSVSGAANTGELFF. The CDR3 coding sequence is TGTGCCAGCAGTGTGTCAGGAGCGGCGAACACCGGGGAGCTGTTTTTT.

A remark on this clone: Relative to the germline gene, one junction end is altered; a read error may explain this. V and J are TRBV19 and TRBJ1-5, with 11 bases aligning to TRBD1. The CDR3 length is 17 residues. CDR1 and CDR2 from the germline V gene are LNHDA and SQIVND (reference sequence). The CDR3 nucleotides are TGTGCCAGTAGTTCCCGGGACAGGGGGATTAGCTATCAGCCCCAGCATTTT. Protein: CASSSRDRGISYQPQHF.

Many counts were recorded for this clone. The sample holds other DNA sequences that translate to the same CDR3. This rearrangement joins TRBV7-2 to TRBJ1-1; TRBD1 agrees at 8 bases. The CDR3 length is 16 residues. The trim removed 5 bases at V and 0 bases at J, leaving 8 bases unmatched. Germline CDR1 reads SGHTA; CDR2 reads FQGNSA. CDR3 residues: CASSTRGPGVNTEAFF. The CDR3 region has the DNA TGTGCCAGCAGCACCAGGGGGCCGGGGGTGAACACTGAAGCTTTCTTT.

The CDR3 sequence is CAISVGQGGSTDTQYF. CDR3 bases: TGTGCCATCAGTGTGGGGCAGGGGGGATCCACAGATACGCAGTATTTT. The chain carries TRBV10-3 and TRBJ2-3, with D perhaps matching TRBD1 (7 bases). Trimming pared 4 bases from V and 2 bases from J, leaving 16 bases between. This CDR3 has 16 amino acids. Looked up from germline, CDR1 is ENHRY and CDR2 is SYGVKD.

This chain connects TRBV28 to TRBJ2-7; D gene ambiguous. CDR3 size: 13 residues. The V gene's germline CDR1 is MDHEN and CDR2 SYDVKM. Trimming removed 5 bases at V and 6 bases at J, with 14 bases between. The CDR3 nucleotides are TGTGCCAGCAGTCCCCATGATGCACCCGAGCAGTACTTC. Translation: CASSPHDAPEQYF.

This rearrangement joins TRBV9 to TRBJ2-7; perhaps TRBD1 as D (7 bases). CDR3 size: 15 residues. CDR1 is SGDLS and CDR2 is YYNGEE in the germline V gene. Trimming removed 0 bases at V and 2 bases at J, with 12 bases between. The CDR3 sequence is CASSVAGDSTYEQYF. The CDR3 DNA follows: TGTGCCAGCAGCGTAGCGGGGGACAGTACCTACGAGCAGTACTTC.

Only a few counts were recorded for this clone. The gene calls are TRBV5-1 and TRBJ2-5; 14 nucleotides align to TRBD2. This CDR3 comprises 16 residues. Germline V gene data show CDR1 as SGHRS and CDR2 as YFSETQ. J gave up 2 bases and V 3 bases, and 3 bases lay outside the gene matches. In DNA form, the CDR3 reads TGCGCCAGCAGCTCTGGACTAGCGGGAGGACAAGAGACCCAGTACTTC. Translation: CASSSGLAGGQETQYF.

With regard to this clone: A far bigger clonotype differs at one base, so this is likely a read error. Here the CDR3 omits its conserved ending phenylalanine or tryptophan, so a read error is the likely source. V usage is TRBV5-8 and J usage is TRBJ2-7; D perhaps matches TRBD1 (6 bases). Germline CDR1 reads SGHTS; CDR2 reads YDEGEE. This CDR3 has 14 residues. V dropped 4 bases and J dropped 2 bases, with 13 bases sitting between them. The CDR3 DNA sequence: TGTGCCAGCAGCCGCGAGGACAGAACCTACGAGCAGTACTTA. Amino acids: CASSREDRTYEQYL.

This clone appeared once. The chain employs TRBV27 and TRBJ2-1, with 10 bases lining up with TRBD2. Trimming removed 2 bases from V and 4 bases from J; junction bases left unmatched: 11. Looked up from germline, CDR1 is MNHEY and CDR2 is SMNVEV (reference sequence). There are 18 residues in the CDR3. The CDR3 sequence: CASSLRLAGVGDYNEQFF. The CDR3 bases are TGTGCCAGCAGTTTACGTCTAGCGGGAGTTGGCGATTACAATGAGCAGTTCTTC.

The chain carries TRBV7-2 and TRBJ2-7; 7 bases fit TRBD2. Germline CDR1 is SGHTA and CDR2 is FQGNSA. This CDR3 spans 14 amino acids. After removal of 3 bases from V and 4 bases from J, the junction contained 6 bases not matched to a gene. This chain's CDR3 is CASSLHGRSYEQYF. In nucleotides, the CDR3 is TGTGCCAGCAGCTTGCACGGGAGGAGTTACGAGCAGTACTTC.

This clone was seen just once. The chain joins TRBV29-1 to TRBJ2-1; D might be TRBD2 (5 bases). V lost 5 bases, J lost 8 bases, and 10 bases lay in between. CDR1 is SQVTM and CDR2 is ANQGSEA in the germline V gene. The CDR3 is 11 residues long. As DNA, the CDR3 is TGCAGCGTTCAGACCGGGGATGAGCAGTTCTTC. It yields the protein CSVQTGDEQFF.

Regarding this clone: This is likely an artifact of a read error, given a far larger clone one base away. V usage is TRBV30 and J usage is TRBJ1-5, with a tentative D call TRBD1 (5 bases). This CDR3 has 13 amino acids. Germline loops: CDR1 GTSNPN, CDR2 SVGIG (reference sequence). The CDR3, as DNA: TGTGCCTGGAGTGTACTTGGGGACCAGCCCCATCATTTT. Protein product: CAWSVLGDQPHHF. The full variable domain, rest sourced from reference TRBV30 and TRBJ1-5, is SQTIHQWPATLVQPVGSPLSLECTVEGTSNPNLYWYRQAAGRGLQLLFYSVGIGQISSEVPQNLSASRPQDRQFILSSKKLLLSDSGFYLCAWSVLGDQPHHFGDGTRLSIL.